The next 10 T cell receptor beta chains were all read from a single sample in a study of cytomegalovirus exposure and HLA in healthy donors. PCR primers comprised 60 Vbeta and 13 Jbeta primers. Sequencing used immunoSEQ multiplex PCR; TCRdb keeps in-frame clones, though not all of them. The sample includes roughly 100,000 clones, roughly 82% seen only once; the top ten take approximately 1.5%. The sequenced sample consisted of PBMCs. The receptors were gathered from a man between 50 and 59 years old in good health and CMV-seronegative.

The V call is TRBV27, the J call TRBJ2-1, with D maybe TRBD2 (5 bases). V shed 2 bases and J shed 1 base, with 12 bases lying between them. This CDR3 has 16 amino acids. CDR1 is MNHEY and CDR2 is SMNVEV in the germline V gene (reference sequence). The CDR3 region has the DNA TGTGCCAGCAGTTTAAGCGGACCCCGGTCCTACAATGAGCAGTTCTTC. It translates to CASSLSGPRSYNEQFF.

V is TRBV7-6 and J is TRBJ1-1; no reliable D call. CDR1 and CDR2 (germline): SGHVS, FNYEAQ. This CDR3 region has 15 residues. Between the trimmed V and J ends, which lost 0 bases and 1 base, there was a span of 9 bases. The CDR3 sequence is CASSLARGGNTEAFF. The CDR3 DNA sequence: TGTGCCAGCAGCTTAGCTCGGGGAGGGAACACTGAAGCTTTCTTT.

This clone came up once. This sequence joins TRBV7-9 and TRBJ2-5; TRBD2 aligns across 10 bases. The J call may be wrong; the DNA end is better matched by TRBJ2-7. Germline V CDR1 and CDR2: SEHNR, FQNEAQ (reference sequence). The length of the CDR3 is 16 residues. CDR3 nucleotides: TGTGCCAGCAGCCAACCCGCGGGTAGCGGGGGGTACGAGCAGTACTTC. As protein: CASSQPAGSGGYEQYF.

The chain links TRBV9 to TRBJ2-7; TRBD2 agrees at 10 bases. Germline CDR1 reads SGDLS; CDR2 reads YYNGEE. The CDR3 is 14 residues long. After removal of 3 bases from V and 7 bases from J, the junction contained 7 bases not matched to a gene. The CDR3 loop reads CASSGSGGAHEQYF. The CDR3, as DNA: TGTGCCAGCAGCGGAAGCGGGGGGGCGCATGAGCAGTACTTC.

About this clone: Other DNA sequences of this sample code for an identical CDR3. The chain is built from TRBV6-5 and TRBJ1-1; D not certain. The V end was cut by 0 bases, the J end by 1 base, with 9 bases between. The length of the CDR3 is 15 residues. Germline V gives CDR1 MNHEY, CDR2 SVGAGI. In nucleotides, the CDR3 is TGTGCCAGCAGTTACTCGGCAACAGCGAACACTGAAGCTTTCTTT. Amino acid sequence: CASSYSATANTEAFF.

V gene TRBV11-3 combines with J gene TRBJ2-3; the D gene is possibly TRBD2 (5 bases). Germline CDR1 is SGHNT and CDR2 is YENEEA. There are 13 residues in the CDR3. Trimming removed 5 bases at V and 4 bases at J, with 10 bases between. The CDR3 loop is CASSPPGSDTQYF. CDR3 bases: TGTGCCAGCAGCCCACCGGGGTCAGATACGCAGTATTTT.

This chain joins TRBV10-3 and TRBJ1-1, with D perhaps matching TRBD1 (6 bases). Germline V lookup: CDR1 ENHRY, CDR2 SYGVKD. This CDR3 has 13 residues. Trimming pared 10 bases from V and 0 bases from J, leaving 12 bases between. CDR3 sequence reads: CATWTELNTEAFF. DNA for the CDR3: TGTGCCACATGGACAGAATTGAACACTGAAGCTTTCTTT.

This clone appeared a single time. The chain recombines TRBV7-9 with TRBJ2-3; a possible D gene is TRBD2 (6 bases). The V and J ends lost 1 base and 6 bases respectively, with 14 bases between them. Germline CDR1 is SEHNR and CDR2 is FQNEAQ (reference sequence). CDR3 size: 15 residues. The CDR3: CASSLGGRIRDTQYF. The CDR3 nucleotides read TGTGCCAGCAGCTTAGGGGGGAGGATCAGGGATACGCAGTATTTT.

CDR3 bases: TGCGCCAGCAGCGCCTTCCCAGGGACAGGGGCGACAGATACGCAGTATTTT. This codes for CASSAFPGTGATDTQYF. The chain is built from TRBV5-1 and TRBJ2-3, with TRBD1 matching 10 bases. The CDR3 loop spans 17 amino acids. The V gene's germline CDR1 is SGHRS and CDR2 YFSETQ. Trimming cost V 4 bases and J 3 bases; bases outside gene matches: 11.

This clone has only one observation. The V gene is TRBV29-1, the J gene TRBJ2-3, with a possible D match to TRBD2 (5 bases). The V end lost 5 bases, the J end lost 0 bases, and 15 bases lay between the germline ends. The CDR3 contains 15 residues. From germline, CDR1 is SQVTM and CDR2 ANQGSEA. The CDR3 loop reads CSVPAGAASTDTQYF. The CDR3 nucleotides read TGCAGCGTTCCGGCAGGAGCGGCTAGCACAGATACGCAGTATTTT.